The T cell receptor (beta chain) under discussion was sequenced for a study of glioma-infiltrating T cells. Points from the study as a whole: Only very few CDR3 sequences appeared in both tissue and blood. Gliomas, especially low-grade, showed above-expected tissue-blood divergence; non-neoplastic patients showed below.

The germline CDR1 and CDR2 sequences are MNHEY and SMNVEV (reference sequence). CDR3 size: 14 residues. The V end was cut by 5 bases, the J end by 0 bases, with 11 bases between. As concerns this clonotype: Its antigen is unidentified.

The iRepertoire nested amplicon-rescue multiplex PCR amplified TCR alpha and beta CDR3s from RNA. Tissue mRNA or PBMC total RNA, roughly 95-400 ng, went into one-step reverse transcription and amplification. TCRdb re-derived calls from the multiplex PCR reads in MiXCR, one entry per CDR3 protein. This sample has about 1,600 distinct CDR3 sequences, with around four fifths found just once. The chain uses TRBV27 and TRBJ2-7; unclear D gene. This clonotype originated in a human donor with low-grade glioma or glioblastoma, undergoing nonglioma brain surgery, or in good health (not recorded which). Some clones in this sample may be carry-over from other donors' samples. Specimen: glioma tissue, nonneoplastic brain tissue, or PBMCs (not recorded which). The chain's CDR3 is CASSPQLVSYEQYF. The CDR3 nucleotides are TGTGCCAGCAGTCCTCAGCTGGTCTCCTACGAGCAGTACTTC.